The rows below give T cell receptor beta chains drawn from one sample of a study of cytomegalovirus exposure and HLA in healthy donors. The assay was immunoSEQ multiplex PCR, and TCRdb's table has in-frame clones only and misses some. The table lists fewer than 200,000 clones, approximately 80% of them singletons. Input material: PBMCs. These receptors all stem from a woman between 18 and 29 years old in good health and CMV-seronegative. CDR3s include the opening cysteine and the closing phenylalanine or tryptophan. D genes are given only for firm matches. Some rows have no size entry. The others give once, few or many, or a class for an expanded clone.

TRBV7-8	-	-	TRBJ2-2	TGTGCCAGCAGCTTAATCATGACGAGGACAGCGAACACCGGGGAGCTGTTTTTT	CASSLIMTRTANTGELFF
TRBV5-1	-	TRBD2	TRBJ2-1	TGCGCCAGCACCCCGGCGGGAGGGTTGTTATCCTACAATGAGCAGTTCTTC	CASTPAGGLLSYNEQFF
TRBV7-9	-	TRBD1	TRBJ1-2	TGTGCCAGCAGCTCTAACAAGGGACAGGTGGGGGATTCGATTGGCTACACCTTC	CASSSNKGQVGDSIGYTF
TRBV28	-	TRBD1	TRBJ2-5	TGTGCCAGCAGTCTGACAGGGTCTCAAAAGACCCAGTACTTC	CASSLTGSQKTQYF
TRBV27	-	TRBD2	TRBJ2-7	TGTGCCAGCAGACTTAGCGGGAGTCTCTACGAGCAGTACTTC	CASRLSGSLYEQYF
TRBV7-9	once	-	TRBJ2-5	TGTTCCAGCAGCCAGGGCGAGAGAGAGTACCAAGAGACCCAGTACTTC	CSSSQGEREYQETQYF
TRBV5-6	once	-	TRBJ2-1	TGTGCCAGCAGCACAGGGACCTACAATGAGCAGTTCTTC	CASSTGTYNEQFF
TRBV11-2	-	-	TRBJ2-1	TGTGCCAGCAGCTTAGAATTACAGTACAATGAGCAGTTCTTC	CASSLELQYNEQFF
TRBV27	-	-	TRBJ1-1	TGTGCCAGCAAGGCATCCCAAGCTTCGGGCACTGAAGCTTTCTTT	CASKASQASGTEAFF
TRBV19	-	TRBD1	TRBJ2-5	TGTGCCAGTGGAAAAACAGGGGATGGGAAGACCCAGTACTTC	CASGKTGDGKTQYF
TRBV4-3	-	-	TRBJ2-3	TGCGCCAGCAGCCAAGGGCCCTCTCACACAGATACGCAGTATTTT	CASSQGPSHTDTQYF
TRBV19	-	-	TRBJ1-1	TGTGCCAGTAGCCTGGCAAGGACTGTCGGGCTCAGGTCTGAAGCTTTCTTT	CASSLARTVGLRSEAFF
TRBV4-2	-	TRBD2	TRBJ2-7	TGTGCCAGCAGCCAAGATGCTAGCGGAGCCGAGCAGTACTTC	CASSQDASGAEQYF
TRBV5-1	-	TRBD2	TRBJ2-1	TGCGCCAGCAGCCCTAGCGGGAACTCCTACAATGAGCAGTTCTTC	CASSPSGNSYNEQFF
TRBV4-1	-	-	TRBJ2-7	TGCGCCAGCAGCCCCCGCGGGTTGGAGAACGAGCAGTACTTC	CASSPRGLENEQYF
TRBV6-1	-	-	TRBJ1-5	TGTGCCAGCAGTGAAAGTTTAACGGTCCCGCAATCCCAGCATTTT	CASSESLTVPQSQHF
TRBV19	once	TRBD1	TRBJ1-1	TGTGCCAGTAAAGACAGGGTGGTAACTGAAGCTTTCTTT	CASKDRVVTEAFF
TRBV7-3	-	TRBD1	TRBJ2-2	TGTGCCAGCAGCTTAAAGGTAGGGGGACAGGGGGGGAACACCGGGGAGCTGTTTTTT	CASSLKVGGQGGNTGELFF
TRBV7-9	-	-	TRBJ2-3	TGTGCCAGCAGCTTAAGGAGGTTGGAGGGCACAGATACGCAGTATTTT	CASSLRRLEGTDTQYF
TRBV4-2	-	-	TRBJ2-7	TGTGCCAGCAGCCAAGATCGGAATCAGGGCTACGAGCAGTACTTC	CASSQDRNQGYEQYF
TRBV5-6	-	TRBD2	TRBJ2-4	TGTGCCAGCAGCTTGGGGACTAGCGGGAGGGCCCGGAACATTCAGTACTTC	CASSLGTSGRARNIQYF
TRBV6-5	-	-	TRBJ2-1	TGTGCCACTTCCAGGAAGGATGAGCAGTTCTTC	CATSRKDEQFF
TRBV4-1	once	TRBD2	TRBJ2-2	TGCGCCAGCAGCCAAGGCGCTCCGGGGACTAGCAACACCGGGGAGCTGTTTTTT	CASSQGAPGTSNTGELFF
TRBV11-3	-	TRBD1	TRBJ2-2	TGTGCCAGCAGCTTAGATCGTTGGGGACAGGGGCGGGAGAACACCGGGGAGCTGTTTTTT	CASSLDRWGQGRENTGELFF
TRBV10-3	-	-	TRBJ2-7	TGTGCCATCAGTGACGGCGTTAGCGATTACGAGCAGTACTTC	CAISDGVSDYEQYF
TRBV11-1	-	TRBD1	TRBJ1-5	TGTGCCAGCAGTTTGGGGACAGGGGGCTGGAGCAATCAGCCCCAGCATTTT	CASSLGTGGWSNQPQHF
TRBV6-5	once	TRBD1	TRBJ2-7	TGTGCCAGCAGTGGCAGGGGGCGCGAGCAGTACTTC	CASSGRGREQYF
TRBV6-4	few	TRBD1	TRBJ2-2	TGTGCCAGCAGTTCGCAGGGGGACACCGGGGAGCTGTTTTTT	CASSSQGDTGELFF
TRBV28	-	-	TRBJ1-2	TGTGCCAGCAGTCCACCCGGGTCTAATAACTATGGCTACACCTTC	CASSPPGSNNYGYTF
TRBV7-2	-	TRBD1	TRBJ1-2	TGTGCCAGCAGCTTAATGACAGGGATGCACTATGGCTACACCTTC	CASSLMTGMHYGYTF
TRBV19	-	TRBD1	TRBJ2-1	TGTGCCAGTAGTATGTCACAGGGGTTTAGCTCCTACAATGAGCAGTTCTTC	CASSMSQGFSSYNEQFF
TRBV5-1	-	-	TRBJ2-7	TGCGCCAGCAGCTTGGGACAATCTTACGAGCAGTACTTC	CASSLGQSYEQYF
TRBV2	-	TRBD2	TRBJ2-3	TGTGCCAGCTGGGGGGGGGATACGCAGTATTTT	CASWGGDTQYF
TRBV7-9	-	TRBD2	TRBJ2-5	TGTGCCAGCAGCTTACAGGAAGGGCTAGCGGGAGGTCGGACCCAGTACTTC	CASSLQEGLAGGRTQYF
TRBV25-1	-	-	TRBJ2-1	TGTGCCAGCAGTCCAGGGGGGCATGAGCAGTTCTTC	CASSPGGHEQFF
TRBV5-1	-	TRBD2	TRBJ2-3	TGCGCCAGCAGGCGGGAGTTCGCAGATACGCAGTATTTT	CASRREFADTQYF
TRBV4-2	-	-	TRBJ2-7	TGTGCCAGCAGCCAACTAGGGACTCCCGGTTCCTACGAGCAGTACTTC	CASSQLGTPGSYEQYF
TRBV15	-	-	TRBJ2-7	TGTGCCACCAGCATCTACCCGACAGCCTACGAGCAGTACTTC	CATSIYPTAYEQYF
TRBV28	-	TRBD2	TRBJ2-1	TGTGCCAGCGGGGATCCCGAACTAGCGGGATCGGGGGTAGCCCACAATGAGCAGTTCTTC	CASGDPELAGSGVAHNEQFF
TRBV6-6	-	TRBD1	TRBJ1-5	TGTGCCAGCAGTTGGGTCCGGGACAGTGGGTATCAGCCCCAGCATTTT	CASSWVRDSGYQPQHF
TRBV7-6	-	-	TRBJ1-2	TGTGCCAGCAGCTTATCTCGGCTCGACAGGATCTATGGCTACACCTTC	CASSLSRLDRIYGYTF
TRBV27	-	-	TRBJ2-7	TGTGCCAGCAGAACAGGTTCGTCCTACGAGCAGTACTTC	CASRTGSSYEQYF
TRBV21-1	-	-	TRBJ2-7	TGTGCCAGCAGCACGGGACAGGGGCTGTACGAGCAGTACTTC	CASSTGQGLYEQYF
TRBV30	few	-	TRBJ2-1	TGTGCCTGGAGTGTCTCCCTCAGCTCCTACAATGAGCAGTTCTTC	CAWSVSLSSYNEQFF
TRBV11-2	-	TRBD1	TRBJ1-2	TGTGCCAGCAGCCTGGACAGGCACTATGGCTACACCTTC	CASSLDRHYGYTF